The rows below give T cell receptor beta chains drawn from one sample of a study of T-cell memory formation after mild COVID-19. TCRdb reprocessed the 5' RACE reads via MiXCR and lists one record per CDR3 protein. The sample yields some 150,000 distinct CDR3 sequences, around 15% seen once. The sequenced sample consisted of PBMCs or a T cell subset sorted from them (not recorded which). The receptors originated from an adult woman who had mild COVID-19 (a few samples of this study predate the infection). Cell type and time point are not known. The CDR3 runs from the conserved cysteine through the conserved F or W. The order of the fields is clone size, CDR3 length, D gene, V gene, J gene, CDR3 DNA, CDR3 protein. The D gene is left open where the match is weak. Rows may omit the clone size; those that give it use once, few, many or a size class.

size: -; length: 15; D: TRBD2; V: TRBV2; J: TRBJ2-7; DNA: TGTGCCAGCAGTGAGGCTAGCGGGAAGGCCTACGAGCAGTACTTC; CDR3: CASSEASGKAYEQYF
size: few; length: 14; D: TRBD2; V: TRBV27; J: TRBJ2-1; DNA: TGTGCCAGCAGCTTACTAGCGGAGTACAATGAGCAGTTCTTC; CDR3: CASSLLAEYNEQFF
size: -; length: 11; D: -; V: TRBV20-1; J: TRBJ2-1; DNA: TGCAGTGCTAGAGGGGGCAATGAGCAGTTCTTC; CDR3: CSARGGNEQFF
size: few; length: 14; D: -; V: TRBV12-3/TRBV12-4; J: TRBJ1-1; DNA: TGTGCCAGCAGTTTCCCAGGGGAAAGGGCTGAAGCTTTCTTT; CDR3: CASSFPGERAEAFF
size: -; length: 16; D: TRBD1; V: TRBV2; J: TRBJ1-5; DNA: TGTGCCAGCAGTGAAGGACCGACAGGGGGGGACCAGCCCCAGCATTTT; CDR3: CASSEGPTGGDQPQHF
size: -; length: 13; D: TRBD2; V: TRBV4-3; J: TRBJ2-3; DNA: TGCGCCAGCAGCCAAGAGGAGCGGGACTCCCCATTTTTT; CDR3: CASSQEERDSPFF
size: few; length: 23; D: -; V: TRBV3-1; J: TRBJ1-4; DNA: TGTGCCAGCAGTCCCGTCCCACAGGGACTAAGTCCCAGAAGACCAACGTCTAATGAAAAACTGTTTTTT; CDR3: CASSPVPQGLSPRRPTSNEKLFF
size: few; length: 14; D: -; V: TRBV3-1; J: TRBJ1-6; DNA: TGTGCCAGCAGCCAAGAACAGACAAATTCACCCCTCCACTTT; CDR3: CASSQEQTNSPLHF
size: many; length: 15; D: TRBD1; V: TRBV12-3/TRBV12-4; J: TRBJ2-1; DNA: TGTGCCAGCAGTCACACAGGGGTGGGGCGGTCAGGGCAGTTCTTC; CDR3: CASSHTGVGRSGQFF
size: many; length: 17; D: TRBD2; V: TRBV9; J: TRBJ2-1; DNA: TGTGCCAGCAGCGGATCGACTAGCGGGACGTCCTACAATGAGCAGTTCTTC; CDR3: CASSGSTSGTSYNEQFF
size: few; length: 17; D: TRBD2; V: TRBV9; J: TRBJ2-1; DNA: TGTGCCAGCAGCGCCTCTAGCGGGATGGTTAGCGGCAATGAGCAGTTCTTC; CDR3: CASSASSGMVSGNEQFF
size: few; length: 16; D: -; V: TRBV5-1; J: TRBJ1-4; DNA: TGCGCCAGCACCTGGCGATCGGGGGCGCCTAATGAAAAACTGTTTTTT; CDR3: CASTWRSGAPNEKLFF
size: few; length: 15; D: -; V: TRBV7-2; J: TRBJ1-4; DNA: TGTGCCAGCAGCTTCTTCCAGGGAGCTAATGAAGAACTGTTTTTT; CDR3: CASSFFQGANEELFF
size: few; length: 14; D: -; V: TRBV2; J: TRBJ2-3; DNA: TGTGCCAGCGAGGGCGGGACTCCCCCAGATACGCAGTATTTT; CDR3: CASEGGTPPDTQYF
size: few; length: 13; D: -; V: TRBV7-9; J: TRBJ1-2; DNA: TGTGCCAGCAGCCCCGGAGGCCACTATGGCTACACCTTC; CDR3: CASSPGGHYGYTF
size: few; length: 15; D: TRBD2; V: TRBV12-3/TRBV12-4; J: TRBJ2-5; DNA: TGTGCCAGCACCGGGGGGGTGGGGCGTGGGGAGACCCAGTACTTC; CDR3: CASTGGVGRGETQYF
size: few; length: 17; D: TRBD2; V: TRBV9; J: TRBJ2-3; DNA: TGTGCCAGCAGCGCGTCCTTAGCGGGAGACGGCACAGATACGCAGTATTTT; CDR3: CASSASLAGDGTDTQYF
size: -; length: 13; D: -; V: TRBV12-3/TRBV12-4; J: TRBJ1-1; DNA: TGTGCCAGCAGTTTAATGCAGGGAATTGAAGCTTTCTTT; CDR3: CASSLMQGIEAFF
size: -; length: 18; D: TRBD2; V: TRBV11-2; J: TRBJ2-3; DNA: TGTGCCAGCAGCTCAGGGACTAGCGGGGGAACGGGGACAGATACGCAGTATTTT; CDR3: CASSSGTSGGTGTDTQYF
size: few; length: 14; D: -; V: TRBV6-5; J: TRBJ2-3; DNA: TGTGCCAGCAGTTACTCGGGCGGATGGTATACGCAGTATTTT; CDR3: CASSYSGGWYTQYF
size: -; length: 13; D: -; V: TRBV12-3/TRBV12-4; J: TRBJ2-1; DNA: TGTGCCAGCAGTTTAGAAAAGTACAATGAGCAGTTCTTC; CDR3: CASSLEKYNEQFF
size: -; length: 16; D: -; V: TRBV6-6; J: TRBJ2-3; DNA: TGTGCCAGCAGCTTGGAGAATAGCGGCAGCACAGATACGCAGTATTTT; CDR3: CASSLENSGSTDTQYF
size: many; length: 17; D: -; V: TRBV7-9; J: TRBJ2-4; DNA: TGTGCCAGCAGCTTAGAGGGGGGGTTACTAGCCAAAAACATTCAGTACTTC; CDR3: CASSLEGGLLAKNIQYF
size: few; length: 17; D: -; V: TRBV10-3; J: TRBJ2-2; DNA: TGTGCCATCAGTGAATCAGAACTAGGGCTGAACACCGGGGAGCTGTTTTTT; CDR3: CAISESELGLNTGELFF
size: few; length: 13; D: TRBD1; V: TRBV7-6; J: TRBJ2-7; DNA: TGTGCCAGCAGCTTGACAGGGCCTGACGAGCAGTACTTC; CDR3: CASSLTGPDEQYF
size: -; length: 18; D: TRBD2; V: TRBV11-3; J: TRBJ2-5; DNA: TGTGCCAGCAGCTTCTACCCCCTCGTAGCGGGATTTCAAGAGACCCAGTACTTC; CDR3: CASSFYPLVAGFQETQYF
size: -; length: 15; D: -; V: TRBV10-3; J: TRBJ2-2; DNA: TGTGCCATCTCATCCCTCGATCCGTACACCGGGGAGCTGTTTTTT; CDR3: CAISSLDPYTGELFF